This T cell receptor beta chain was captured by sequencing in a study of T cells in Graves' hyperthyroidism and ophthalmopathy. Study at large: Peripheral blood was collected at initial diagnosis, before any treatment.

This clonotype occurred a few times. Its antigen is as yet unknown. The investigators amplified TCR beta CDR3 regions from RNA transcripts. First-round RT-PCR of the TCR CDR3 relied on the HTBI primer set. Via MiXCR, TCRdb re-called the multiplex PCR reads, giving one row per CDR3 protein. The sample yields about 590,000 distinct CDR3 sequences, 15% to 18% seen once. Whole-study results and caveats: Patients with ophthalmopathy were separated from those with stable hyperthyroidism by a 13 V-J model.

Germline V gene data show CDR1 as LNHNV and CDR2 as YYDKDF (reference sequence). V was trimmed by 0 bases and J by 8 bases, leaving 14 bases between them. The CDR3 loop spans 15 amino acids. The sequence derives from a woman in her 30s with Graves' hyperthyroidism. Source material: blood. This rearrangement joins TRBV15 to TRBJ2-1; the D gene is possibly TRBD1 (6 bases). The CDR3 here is CATSRDPNRVDEQFF. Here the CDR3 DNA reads TGTGCCACCAGCAGAGATCCTAACAGGGTAGATGAGCAGTTCTTC.